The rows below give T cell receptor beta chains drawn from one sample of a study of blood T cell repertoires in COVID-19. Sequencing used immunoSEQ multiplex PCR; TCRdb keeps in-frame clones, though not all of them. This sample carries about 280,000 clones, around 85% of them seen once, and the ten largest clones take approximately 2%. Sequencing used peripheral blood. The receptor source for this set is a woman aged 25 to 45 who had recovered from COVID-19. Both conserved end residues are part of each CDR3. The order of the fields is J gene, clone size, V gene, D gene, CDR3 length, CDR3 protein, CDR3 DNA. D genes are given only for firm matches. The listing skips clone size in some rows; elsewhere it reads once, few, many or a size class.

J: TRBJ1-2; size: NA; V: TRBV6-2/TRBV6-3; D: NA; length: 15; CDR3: CASSPRGGSLLGYTF; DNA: TGTGCCAGCAGCCCTCGAGGAGGGTCCCTTCTTGGCTACACCTTC
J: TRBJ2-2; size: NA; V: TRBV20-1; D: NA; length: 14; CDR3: CSASDRSSAGELFF; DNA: TGCAGTGCTAGTGACCGGTCTTCGGCCGGGGAGCTGTTTTTT
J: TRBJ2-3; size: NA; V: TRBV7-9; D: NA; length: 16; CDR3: CASSPRGGNPTDTQYF; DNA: TGTGCCAGCAGCCCGAGGGGGGGCAACCCCACAGATACGCAGTATTTT
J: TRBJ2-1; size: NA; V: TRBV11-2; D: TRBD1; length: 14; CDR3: CASSFTGGGNEQFF; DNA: TGTGCCAGCAGCTTCACAGGGGGCGGGAATGAGCAGTTCTTC
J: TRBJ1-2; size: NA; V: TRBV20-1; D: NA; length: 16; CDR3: CSASPLGAGYNYGYTF; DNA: TGCAGTGCTAGTCCGTTGGGGGCCGGCTATAACTATGGCTACACCTTC
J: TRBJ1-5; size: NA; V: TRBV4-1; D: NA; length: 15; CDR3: CASRAPARGYQPQHF; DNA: TGCGCCAGCAGAGCTCCCGCCAGGGGATATCAGCCCCAGCATTTT
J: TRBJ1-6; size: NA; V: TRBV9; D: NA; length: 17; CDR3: CASSVAGSGGRGSPLHF; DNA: TGTGCCAGCAGCGTAGCTGGATCGGGGGGCCGGGGTTCACCCCTCCACTTT
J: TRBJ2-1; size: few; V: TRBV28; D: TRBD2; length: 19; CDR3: CASSAYRVKSTAGGDEQFF; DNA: TGTGCCAGCAGTGCCTACAGGGTCAAATCTACGGCGGGAGGGGATGAGCAGTTCTTC
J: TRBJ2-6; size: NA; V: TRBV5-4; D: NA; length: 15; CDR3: CASSPPGTGANVLTF; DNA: TGTGCCAGCAGCCCCCCGGGGACTGGGGCCAACGTCCTGACTTTC
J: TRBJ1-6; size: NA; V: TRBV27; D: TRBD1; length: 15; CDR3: CASTPTGTRRSPLHF; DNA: TGTGCCAGCACCCCGACAGGGACCCGGCGGTCACCCCTCCACTTT
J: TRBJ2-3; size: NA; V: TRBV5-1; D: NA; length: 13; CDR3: CASSLVLADTQYF; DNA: TGCGCCAGCAGCTTGGTTCTCGCAGATACGCAGTATTTT
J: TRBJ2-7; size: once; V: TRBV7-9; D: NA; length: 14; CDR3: CASSLMGTSYEQYF; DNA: TGTGCCAGCAGCTTAATGGGGACATCCTACGAGCAGTACTTC
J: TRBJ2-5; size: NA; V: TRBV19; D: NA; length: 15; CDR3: CASSIFHGALGAQYF; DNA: TGTGCCAGTAGTATATTCCACGGAGCTCTCGGGGCCCAGTACTTC
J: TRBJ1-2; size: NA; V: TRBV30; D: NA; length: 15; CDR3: CAWSVHQLHNYGYTF; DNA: TGTGCCTGGAGTGTCCACCAGTTGCATAACTATGGCTACACCTTC
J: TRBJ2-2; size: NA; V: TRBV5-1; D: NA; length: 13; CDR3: CASSLGREGELFF; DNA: TGCGCCAGCAGCTTGGGGCGGGAAGGGGAGCTGTTTTTT
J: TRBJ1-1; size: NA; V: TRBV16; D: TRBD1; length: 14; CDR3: CASSQGQGSSEAFF; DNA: TGTGCCAGCAGCCAAGGACAGGGGAGTTCCGAAGCTTTCTTT
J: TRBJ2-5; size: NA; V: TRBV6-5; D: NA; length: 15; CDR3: CASSYSRMAGETQYF; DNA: TGTGCCAGCAGTTACTCTAGGATGGCGGGCGAGACCCAGTACTTC
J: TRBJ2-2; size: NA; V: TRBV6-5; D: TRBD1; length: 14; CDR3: CASRTTGGTGELFF; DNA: TGTGCCAGCAGAACGACAGGGGGCACCGGGGAGCTGTTTTTT
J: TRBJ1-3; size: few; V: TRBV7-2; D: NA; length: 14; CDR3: CASSLASSGNTIYF; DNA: TGTGCCAGCAGCTTAGCCTCCTCTGGAAACACCATATATTTT
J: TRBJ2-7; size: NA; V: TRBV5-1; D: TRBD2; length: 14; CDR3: CASSGPLAGDEQYF; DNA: TGCGCCAGCAGCGGACCTCTAGCGGGAGACGAGCAGTACTTC
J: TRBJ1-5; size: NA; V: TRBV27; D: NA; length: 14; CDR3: CASSLSASNQPQHF; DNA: TGTGCCAGCAGTTTATCGGCTAGCAATCAGCCCCAGCATTTT
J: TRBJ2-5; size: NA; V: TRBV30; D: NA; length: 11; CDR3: CAWSPGGEEYF; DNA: TGTGCCTGGAGCCCGGGCGGGGAAGAGTACTTC
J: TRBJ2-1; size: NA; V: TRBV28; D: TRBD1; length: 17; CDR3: CASSAGGPGQGANEQFF; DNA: TGTGCCAGCAGTGCCGGGGGGCCGGGACAGGGGGCAAATGAGCAGTTCTTC
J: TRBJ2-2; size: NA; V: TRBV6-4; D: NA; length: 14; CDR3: CASSGQENTGELFF; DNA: TGTGCCAGCAGTGGACAGGAGAACACCGGGGAGCTGTTTTTT
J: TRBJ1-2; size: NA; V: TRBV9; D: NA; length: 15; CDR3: CASSPASQKNYGYTF; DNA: TGTGCCAGCAGCCCAGCGTCCCAGAAGAACTATGGCTACACCTTC
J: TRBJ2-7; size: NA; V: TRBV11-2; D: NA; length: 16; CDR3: CASSLAKGPSSYEQYF; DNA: TGTGCCAGCAGCTTAGCAAAGGGGCCTAGCTCCTACGAGCAGTACTTC
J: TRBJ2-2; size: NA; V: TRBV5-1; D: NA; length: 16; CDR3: CASSLVRGTNTGELFF; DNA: TGCGCCAGCAGCTTGGTACGGGGGACGAACACCGGGGAGCTGTTTTTT
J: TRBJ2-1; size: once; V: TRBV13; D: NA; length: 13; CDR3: CASSLVNSNEQFF; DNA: TGTGCCAGCAGCTTAGTTAATTCCAATGAGCAGTTCTTC
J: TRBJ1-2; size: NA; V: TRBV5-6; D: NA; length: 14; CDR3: CASSLGGEDYGYTF; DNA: TGTGCCAGCAGCTTAGGGGGAGAGGACTATGGCTACACCTTC
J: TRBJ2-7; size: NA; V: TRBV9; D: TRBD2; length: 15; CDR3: CASSPRWTSVTEQYF; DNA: TGTGCCAGCAGCCCTAGGTGGACTAGCGTTACGGAGCAGTACTTC
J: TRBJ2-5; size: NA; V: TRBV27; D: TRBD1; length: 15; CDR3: CASSLWETGAETQYF; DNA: TGTGCCAGCAGTTTATGGGAGACAGGGGCTGAGACCCAGTACTTC
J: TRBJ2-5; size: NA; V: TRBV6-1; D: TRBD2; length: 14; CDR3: CASSETSGSMTQYF; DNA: TGTGCCAGCAGTGAGACTAGCGGGAGTATGACCCAGTACTTC
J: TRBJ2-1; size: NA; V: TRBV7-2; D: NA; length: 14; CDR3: CASSFWQGDNEQFF; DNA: TGTGCCAGCAGCTTTTGGCAGGGCGACAATGAGCAGTTCTTC
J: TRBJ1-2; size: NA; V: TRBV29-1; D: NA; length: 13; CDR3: CSAGGRGNYGYTF; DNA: TGCAGCGCCGGCGGCAGGGGAAACTATGGCTACACCTTC
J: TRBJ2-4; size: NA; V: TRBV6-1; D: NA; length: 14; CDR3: CASSEIGGQGIQYF; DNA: TGTGCCAGCAGTGAAATCGGGGGGCAGGGCATTCAGTACTTC
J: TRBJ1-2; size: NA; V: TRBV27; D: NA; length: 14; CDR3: CASSLDRVNYGYTF; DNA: TGTGCCAGCAGTTTGGACAGAGTGAACTATGGCTACACCTTC
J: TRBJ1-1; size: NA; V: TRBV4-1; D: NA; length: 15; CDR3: CASSHLVVPNTEAFF; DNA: TGCGCCAGCAGCCACCTCGTAGTTCCGAACACTGAAGCTTTCTTT
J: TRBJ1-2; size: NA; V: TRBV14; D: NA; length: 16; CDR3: CASSRMGPASNYGYTF; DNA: TGTGCCAGCAGCCGTATGGGGCCCGCAAGCAACTATGGCTACACCTTC
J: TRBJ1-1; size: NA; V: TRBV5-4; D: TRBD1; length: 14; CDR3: CASSPPGQAAEAFF; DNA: TGTGCCAGCAGCCCGCCGGGACAGGCCGCTGAAGCTTTCTTT
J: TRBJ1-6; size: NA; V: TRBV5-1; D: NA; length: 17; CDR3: CASSRTTLSSYNSPLHF; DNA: TGCGCCAGCAGTCGGACAACCCTAAGCTCCTATAATTCACCCCTCCACTTT
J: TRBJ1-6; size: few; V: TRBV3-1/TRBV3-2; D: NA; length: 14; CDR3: CASSQESGHSPLHF; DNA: TGTGCCAGCAGCCAAGAATCAGGCCATTCACCCCTCCACTTT
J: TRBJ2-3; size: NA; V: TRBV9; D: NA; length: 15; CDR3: CASSVEPHYTDTQYF; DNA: TGTGCCAGCAGCGTAGAGCCCCATTACACAGATACGCAGTATTTT
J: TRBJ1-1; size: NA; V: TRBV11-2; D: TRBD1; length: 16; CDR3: CASSLEAVTGDTEAFF; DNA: TGTGCCAGCAGCTTAGAGGCGGTGACAGGGGACACTGAAGCTTTCTTT
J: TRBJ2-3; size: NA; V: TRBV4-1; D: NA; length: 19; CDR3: CASSQDLSGIGLGTDTQYF; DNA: TGCGCTAGCAGCCAAGACTTGTCGGGTATCGGGTTGGGCACAGATACGCAGTATTTT
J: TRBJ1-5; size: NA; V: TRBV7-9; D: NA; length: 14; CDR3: CASSLGGNNQPQHF; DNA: TGTGCCAGCAGCCTGGGGGGGAACAATCAGCCCCAGCATTTT
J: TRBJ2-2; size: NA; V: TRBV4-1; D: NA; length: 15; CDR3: CASSQDISLTGELFF; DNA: TGCGCCAGCAGCCAAGATATCAGTTTAACCGGGGAGCTGTTTTTT
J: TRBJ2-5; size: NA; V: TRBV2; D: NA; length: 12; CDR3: CASQRAQETQYF; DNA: TGTGCCAGTCAGCGGGCCCAAGAGACCCAGTACTTC
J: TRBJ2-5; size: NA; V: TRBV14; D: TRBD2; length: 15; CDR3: CASSGLAGYQETQYF; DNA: TGTGCCAGCAGCGGTCTAGCGGGGTACCAAGAGACCCAGTACTTC
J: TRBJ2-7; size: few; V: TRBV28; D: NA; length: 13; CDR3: CASRKGHTYEQYF; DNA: TGTGCCAGCAGGAAGGGGCATACCTACGAGCAGTACTTC
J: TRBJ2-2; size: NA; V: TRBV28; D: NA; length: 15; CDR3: CASSPLDRNTGELFF; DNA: TGTGCCAGCAGCCCCCTGGACAGAAACACCGGGGAGCTGTTTTTT
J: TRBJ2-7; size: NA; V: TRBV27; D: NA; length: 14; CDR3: CASSLLPEGYEQYF; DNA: TGTGCCAGCAGTTTACTGCCGGAGGGCTACGAGCAGTACTTC
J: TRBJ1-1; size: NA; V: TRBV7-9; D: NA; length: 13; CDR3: CASSPRSHTEAFF; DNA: TGTGCCAGCAGTCCGAGGTCTCACACTGAAGCTTTCTTT
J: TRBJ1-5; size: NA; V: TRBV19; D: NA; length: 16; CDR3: CASSIVPVGAGQPQHF; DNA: TGTGCCAGTAGTATAGTTCCAGTTGGGGCAGGGCAGCCCCAGCATTTT